These T cell receptor beta chains were read from a single sample in a study of cytomegalovirus exposure and HLA in healthy donors. TCRdb's copy holds only in-frame clones and misses some; the assay was immunoSEQ multiplex PCR. The data show over 200,000 clones, 75% seen once. Sequenced: PBMCs. The receptors come from a woman aged 30 to 39 in good health and CMV-seronegative. The conserved cysteine and the conserved F or W are not part of the CDR3 here. Clone size is stated in some rows and not others, as once, few, many or a class when expanded.

.,TRBV18,ASSRGQVTNTEAF
few,TRBV7-9,ASSLGRGDQPQH
.,TRBV19,ASRGPGNQPQH
.,TRBV30,ACKPGVLFGNQPQH
.,TRBV4-2,ASSQEASGSLADTQY
.,TRBV6-6,ASSYPQGQGAEAF
.,TRBV4-2,ASSQEGTFGSSYEQY
.,TRBV7-3,ASSLGRGHNQPQH
.,TRBV5-8,ASSLVLEAF
.,TRBV29-1,SVVTGWNYGYT
few,TRBV30,AWTKDRVDTEAF
.,TRBV5-4,ASSLARGGEKLF
.,TRBV7-6,ASSPYPPERGPSTDTQY
.,TRBV30,AWSVRGQISNQPQH
.,TRBV11-3,ASSFSDRSNEQF
once,TRBV6-1,ASSTGGGTDTQY
once,TRBV4-2,ASSQGQGGADTQY
.,TRBV9,ASSPAEAEGPGAKNIQY
.,TRBV5-1,ASSLSSGRAGTGELF
.,TRBV2,ASSEAPQEGRAF
.,TRBV7-2,ASSLVGGALSYEQY
.,TRBV9,ASSLADRGRSAGELF
.,TRBV27,ASSGVGETQY
.,TRBV18,ASSPLAVQETQY